The T cell receptor beta chain described here comes from a study of cytomegalovirus exposure and HLA in healthy donors. Study observations and caveats: Reportedly, diagnosis of cytomegalovirus status by the classifier showed high specificity and sensitivity. Presence/absence analyses assumed roughly uniform sequencing depth across donors, which may not hold. Most TCR sequences showed up rarely, but some public TCRs showed up in many donors.

J was trimmed by 1 base and V by 2 bases; bases with no gene match: 3. Germline lookup yields CDR1 SNHLY and CDR2 FYNNEI. The CDR3 loop spans 16 amino acids. Worth noting for this clone: The antigen is not known.

A multiplex PCR was run with 60 Vbeta primers and 13 Jbeta primers. Data came from immunoSEQ multiplex PCR; TCRdb stores just in-frame clones and leaves some out. The data hold some 98,000 clones, with 70% to 85% observed a single time. This rearrangement joins TRBV2 to TRBJ2-3; 10 positions agree with TRBD2. The receptor was derived from a human donor in good health. The source material was PBMCs. The CDR3 bases are TGTGCCAGCAGTGAACGCAGCGGGGGGGGCACAGATACGCAGTATTTT. Translated: CASSERSGGGTDTQYF.